Following are 19 T cell receptor beta chains from one sample sequenced in a study of spatial heterogeneity in lung cancer. Regarding the study as a whole: Tracking of tumor mutation counts was seen in expanded intratumoral alpha and beta TCR counts.

TCRdb redid the calling of the 5' RACE reads with MiXCR, one entry per CDR3 protein. The table records 4,000 or so distinct CDR3 sequences, 8.5% of them present only once. This sample's time point: sample taken at primary tumor resection. Their recognized antigens are unknown. Sequencing used lung tumor tissue, obtained at surgery. These receptors came from a male donor with early-stage non-small cell lung cancer.

In its sample, this clonotype ranks as medium-sized (0.01 to 0.1%). This chain links TRBV20-1 with TRBJ1-1, with TRBD1 as a possible D gene (6 bases). This CDR3 has 13 residues. Germline CDR1 DFQATT, CDR2 SNEGSKA (reference sequence). The CDR3 spells CRVGEGGAAEAFF. DNA for the CDR3: TGCAGGGTAGGGGAAGGGGGGGCTGCTGAAGCTTTCTTT.

This clonotype rates as medium-sized. The chain has TRBV28 and TRBJ2-7, with D possibly being TRBD2 (7 bases). V lost 7 bases and J 2 bases, leaving 21 bases between the germline ends. This CDR3 is 16 amino acids long. Germline lookup yields CDR1 MDHEN and CDR2 SYDVKM. CDR3 protein: CASTPPGGPRPYEQYF. In nucleotides, the CDR3 is TGTGCCAGCACCCCCCCGGGGGGCCCACGGCCCTACGAGCAGTACTTC.

This clonotype is deemed medium-sized. This chain links TRBV4-2 with TRBJ2-5; D uncertain. The germline V and J ends were trimmed by 6 bases and 3 bases, with 17 bases remaining between them. CDR3 length: 15 amino acids. Germline CDR1 LGHNA, CDR2 YNFKEQ. The CDR3 loop is CASSPSREREETQYF. CDR3 in DNA: TGTGCCAGCAGTCCAAGTCGAGAGCGCGAAGAGACCCAGTACTTC.

The sample holds many counts of this clonotype. The V and J genes are TRBV5-6 and TRBJ2-7; 7 nucleotides match TRBD2. Unmatched junction bases numbered 1, after V lost 0 bases and J lost 7 bases. Germline lookup yields CDR1 SGHDT and CDR2 YYEEEE. The CDR3 has 12 residues. CDR3 loop: CASSLGDYEQYF. The CDR3 DNA sequence: TGTGCCAGCAGCTTGGGGGACTATGAGCAGTACTTC. The variable domain in full, with the rest retrieved from reference TRBV5-6 and TRBJ2-7, is DAGVTQSPTHLIKTRGQQVTLRCSPKSGHDTVSWYQQALGQGPQFIFQYYEEEERQRGNFPDRFSGHQFPNYSSELNVNALLLGDSALYLCASSLGDYEQYFGPGTRLTVT.

This clonotype is labeled as medium-sized (0.01 to 0.1%). The chain joins TRBV6-2 or TRBV6-3 to TRBJ2-4; possibly TRBD1 for D (6 bases). Germline V gene lookup returns CDR1 MNHEY and CDR2 SVGEGT. The CDR3 contains 15 residues. V was trimmed by 7 bases and J by 2 bases, leaving 15 bases between them. The CDR3 loop reads CASTYPGGTKNIQYF. Written as DNA, the CDR3 is TGTGCCAGCACCTATCCTGGGGGCACCAAAAACATTCAGTACTTC.

This clonotype counts as medium-sized. Germline is not matched at one junction end, which may reflect a read error. The V and J genes are TRBV29-1 and TRBJ2-5; D gene uncertain. CDR3 size: 8 residues. Germline CDR1 and CDR2: SQVTM and ANQGSEA. CDR3 residues: CSVERGSF. In nucleotides, the CDR3 is TGCAGCGTAGAGCGTGGGTCCTTC.

The rearrangement links TRBV20-1 to TRBJ1-1; no firm D call. Germline CDR1 DFQATT, CDR2 SNEGSKA (reference sequence). The CDR3 extends over 13 amino acids. V lost 3 bases to trimming and J lost 1 base, with 9 bases between them. The CDR3 reads CSASEGWNTEAFF. For the CDR3, the DNA is TGCAGTGCTAGTGAGGGCTGGAACACTGAAGCTTTCTTT.

This chain uses TRBV5-1 with TRBJ2-7, with 11 bases fitting TRBD2. V lost 4 bases and J lost 3; bases outside the gene matches: 6. Looked up from germline, CDR1 is SGHRS and CDR2 is YFSETQ. CDR3 length: 15 amino acids. The DNA for the CDR3 is TGCGCCAGCAGCGTCGGGACTAGCGGAATCTACGAGCAGTACTTC. Translated, it gives CASSVGTSGIYEQYF.

By proportion, this clonotype is large. V usage is TRBV9 and J usage is TRBJ1-6, with a possible D match to TRBD1 (5 bases). Deletions cut 0 bases from V and 8 bases from J, with 21 bases between. This CDR3 has 18 residues. From germline, CDR1 is SGDLS and CDR2 YYNGEE. CDR3 sequence reads: CASSVAPKTGDRDSPLHF. In nucleotides, the CDR3 is TGTGCCAGCAGCGTAGCCCCGAAGACGGGGGATCGGGATTCACCCCTCCACTTT.

Within the sample, this clonotype is medium-sized (0.01 to 0.1%). This chain uses TRBV30 with TRBJ2-3; 7 bases line up with TRBD2. The CDR3 runs 15 residues. J gave up 2 bases and V 3 bases, and 8 bases lay outside the gene matches. Germline CDR1 is GTSNPN and CDR2 is SVGIG (reference sequence). The CDR3 bases are TGTGCCTGGAGGATGGGCGGGAGCTCCACAGATACGCAGTATTTT. It yields the protein CAWRMGGSSTDTQYF. The entire variable domain, with the rest obtained from reference TRBV30 and TRBJ2-3, is as follows: SQTIHQWPATLVQPVGSPLSLECTVEGTSNPNLYWYRQAAGRGLQLLFYSVGIGQISSEVPQNLSASRPQDRQFILSSKKLLLSDSGFYLCAWRMGGSSTDTQYFGPGTRLTVL.

Many counts were recorded for this clonotype. CDR3 protein: CASSLGTGENTEAFF. For the CDR3, the DNA is TGTGCCAGCAGCTTAGGGACAGGGGAGAACACTGAAGCTTTCTTT. The rearrangement joins TRBV7-8 to TRBJ1-1, with 9 bases that match TRBD1. CDR3 length: 15 residues. J lost 1 base, V lost 1 base, and 1 base had no gene match. The germline gives CDR1 SGHVS, CDR2 FQNEAQ.

This clonotype was seen many times. The V call is TRBV6-2 or TRBV6-3, the J call TRBJ2-5; D gene unclear. Germline CDR1 MNHEY, CDR2 SVGEGT. The V end was cut by 0 bases, the J end by 5 bases, with 13 bases between. The CDR3 loop spans 15 amino acids. The CDR3 DNA reads as TGTGCCAGCAGTTACTCGACAACTTTCCAGGAGACCCAGTACTTC. Translating gives CASSYSTTFQETQYF.

This clonotype is categorized as medium-sized. The J gene is TRBJ2-1, the V gene TRBV5-1, with 14 bases aligning to TRBD2. V shed 4 bases, J shed 0 bases, and the junction held 15 bases outside the gene matches. Germline assignment: CDR1 SGHRS and CDR2 YFSETQ. CDR3 length equals 21 residues. In nucleotides, the CDR3 is TGCGCCAGCAGCCTGGAAGGGACTAGCGGGAGCGGTTCAAGCTCCTACAATGAGCAGTTCTTC. Its protein is CASSLEGTSGSGSSSYNEQFF.

This clonotype is medium-sized by share. The rearrangement uses TRBV30 and TRBJ1-1, with TRBD1 as a possible D gene (5 bases). Germline assignment: CDR1 GTSNPN and CDR2 SVGIG (reference sequence). V was cut by 1 base and J by 3 bases, with 9 bases left in between. CDR3 length: 13 amino acids. As DNA, the CDR3 is TGTGCCTGGAGTGCCCCAGGGCACACTGAAGCTTTCTTT. This translates into CAWSAPGHTEAFF.

In its sample, this clonotype is medium-sized. The chain has TRBV4-2 and TRBJ1-1; D unclear. Germline values: CDR1 LGHNA, CDR2 YNFKEQ. The CDR3 is 15 residues long. The germline V and J ends were trimmed by 0 bases and 7 bases, with 15 bases remaining between them. The CDR3 here is CASSQDRAQGGEAFF. Here the CDR3 DNA reads TGTGCCAGCAGCCAAGATCGGGCCCAAGGCGGTGAAGCTTTCTTT.

This clonotype is labeled medium-sized (0.01 to 0.1%). The chain couples TRBV5-6 to TRBJ2-3; D perhaps matches TRBD1 (6 bases). Germline values: CDR1 SGHDT, CDR2 YYEEEE. The germline V and J ends were trimmed by 5 bases and 2 bases, with 18 bases remaining between them. The CDR3 has 16 residues. This CDR3 reads CASSYSGAYNTDTQYF. CDR3 nucleotides: TGTGCCAGCAGTTATTCAGGGGCTTATAACACAGATACGCAGTATTTT.

This clonotype was recorded at least ten times. The chain employs TRBV4-2 and TRBJ2-1, with 7 positions matching TRBD2. Trimming at V came to 1 base and at J to 4 bases, leaving 1 base not matched to a gene. There are 14 residues in the CDR3. Germline V gene lookup returns CDR1 LGHNA and CDR2 YNFKEQ. In nucleotides, the CDR3 is TGTGCCAGCAGCCAAGGGGGAGGGTACAATGAGCAGTTCTTC. It yields the protein CASSQGGGYNEQFF.

Within the sample, this clonotype is medium-sized. The rearrangement uses TRBV7-9 and TRBJ2-7; maybe TRBD1 (6 bases). Germline lookup yields CDR1 SEHNR and CDR2 FQNEAQ (reference sequence). The CDR3 spans 15 residues. Trimming left V 4 bases short and J 1 base short, with 14 bases between. CDR3 coding DNA: TGTGCCAGCAGCTCAACAGGGATGGGGTCCTACGAGCAGTACTTC. This gives the protein CASSSTGMGSYEQYF.

This clonotype occurred a few times. V gene TRBV29-1 combines with J gene TRBJ2-4; no definite D call. This CDR3 spans 12 amino acids. The germline gives CDR1 SQVTM, CDR2 ANQGSEA. Trimming pared 4 bases from V and 5 bases from J, leaving 9 bases between. CDR3 residues: CSVASEENIQYF. The CDR3 nucleotides are TGCAGCGTTGCTTCAGAAGAAAACATTCAGTACTTC.